Included here is one T cell receptor (beta chain) sequence, with context. Data came from immunoSEQ multiplex PCR; TCRdb stores just in-frame clones and leaves some out. The sample yields fewer than 200,000 clones, approximately 92% seen once. The sample originates from a study of T cell responses to AZD1222 COVID-19 vaccine. Germline CDR1 and CDR2: LGHDT and YNNKEL (reference sequence). The CDR3 totals 15 residues. After removal of 2 bases from V and 7 bases from J, the junction contained 5 bases not matched to a gene. The gene calls are TRBV3-1 (or the pseudogene TRBV3-2) and TRBJ2-3; 11 nucleotides line up with TRBD2. The clonotype was recovered from an adult in good health. The specimen comprised peripheral blood, sampled on day 0 of AZD1222 vaccination. The CDR3, as DNA: TGTGCCAGCAGCCAACCACTAGCGGGGGTTTATACGCAGTATTTT. Translation gives CASSQPLAGVYTQYF.